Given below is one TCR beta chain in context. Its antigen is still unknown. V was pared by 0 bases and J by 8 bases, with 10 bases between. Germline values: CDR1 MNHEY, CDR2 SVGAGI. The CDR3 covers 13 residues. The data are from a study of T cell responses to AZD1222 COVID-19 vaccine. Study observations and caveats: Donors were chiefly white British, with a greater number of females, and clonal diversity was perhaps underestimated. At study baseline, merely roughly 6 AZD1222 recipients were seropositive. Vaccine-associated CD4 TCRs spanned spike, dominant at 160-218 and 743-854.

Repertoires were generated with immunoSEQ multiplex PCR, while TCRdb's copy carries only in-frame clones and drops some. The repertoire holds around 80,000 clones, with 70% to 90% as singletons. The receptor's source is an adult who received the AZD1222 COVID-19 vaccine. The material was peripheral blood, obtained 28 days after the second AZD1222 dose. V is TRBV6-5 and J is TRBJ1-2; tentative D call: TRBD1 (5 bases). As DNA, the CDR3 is TGTGCCAGCAGTTACTCAAGGGGCGGCGGCTACACCTTC. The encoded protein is CASSYSRGGGYTF.